There are a few counts of the clone carrying this T cell receptor (beta chain). Its antigen is as yet unknown. A junction boundary mismatches the germline segment, possibly from a read error. Stated time point: newly diagnosed GD, antithyroid drugs for less than 3 months. Generation of the TCR library employed RNA extracted from PBMCs. Combining iRepertoire HTBI primers with Arm-PCR of CDR3 regions, the authors built TCR beta libraries. Each CDR3 protein gets one entry after TCRdb re-called the multiplex PCR reads with MiXCR. Of fewer than 450,000 distinct CDR3 sequences in the sample, approximately 15% were seen once. The germline CDR1 and CDR2 sequences are MDHEN and SYDVKM. The CDR3 runs 14 residues. These data come from a study of regulatory T cells in long-lasting Graves disease. Study at large: New Graves' disease cases had less than 3 months of antithyroid drugs. Study-wide results and caveats: TCR diversity in persistent Graves' patients was below that of newly diagnosed ones.

Separately, the same data were catalogued under a study of T cells in Graves' hyperthyroidism and ophthalmopathy. This second study says: An initial round of RT-PCR targeting the TCR CDR3 relied on the HTBI primer set. Most thyroid clonotypes that were expanded above 0.001 also turned up in blood.

The sequence was obtained from a middle-aged woman with Graves disease. The rearrangement uses TRBV28 and TRBJ2-1; D call uncertain. Sequences were derived from peripheral blood mononuclear cells (PBMCs), sampled at new diagnosis, from a patient treated with antithyroid drugs. The CDR3 is CTSSIGPAVNEQFF. The CDR3 DNA reads as TGTACCAGCAGTATCGGCCCCGCTGTCAATGAGCAGTTCTTC.